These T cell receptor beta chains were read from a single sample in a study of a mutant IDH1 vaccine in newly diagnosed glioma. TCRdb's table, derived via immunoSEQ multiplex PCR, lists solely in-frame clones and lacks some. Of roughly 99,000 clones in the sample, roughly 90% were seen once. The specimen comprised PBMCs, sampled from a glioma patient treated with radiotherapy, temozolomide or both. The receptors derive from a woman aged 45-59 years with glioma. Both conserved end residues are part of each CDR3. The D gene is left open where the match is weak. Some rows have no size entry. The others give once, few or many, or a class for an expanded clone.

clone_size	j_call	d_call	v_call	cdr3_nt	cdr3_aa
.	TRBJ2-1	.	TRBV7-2	TGTGCCAGCAGCCTCCGGGGAGCATCCTACAATGAGCAGTTCTTC	CASSLRGASYNEQFF
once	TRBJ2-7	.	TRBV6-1	TGTGCCAGCAGTGAAGCTACGGATCTAGGGGCAGGGTGGTCCGAGCAGTACTTC	CASSEATDLGAGWSEQYF
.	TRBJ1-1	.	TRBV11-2	TGTGCCAGCAGCTTAGGAAGAGCGGTTGGGAGCACTGAAGCTTTCTTT	CASSLGRAVGSTEAFF
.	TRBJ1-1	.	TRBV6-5	TGTGCCAGCAGATATACAGGGACGAACACTGAAGCTTTCTTT	CASRYTGTNTEAFF
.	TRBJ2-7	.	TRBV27	TGTGCCAGCAGTTCGGCCGGGGCCCGCGAGCAGTACTTC	CASSSAGAREQYF
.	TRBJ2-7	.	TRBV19	TGTGCCAGTAGTATAAACAGGGAGGGCGAGCAGTACTTC	CASSINREGEQYF
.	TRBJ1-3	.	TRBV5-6	TGTGCCAGCAGCTCGGAAATTTTGGGCACCATATATTTT	CASSSEILGTIYF
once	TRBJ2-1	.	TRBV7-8	TGTGCCAGCAGCTTAAGGCCTAGAGGAACCTCGCGCAATGAGCAGTTCTTC	CASSLRPRGTSRNEQFF
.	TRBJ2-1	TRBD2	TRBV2	TGTGCCAGCAGGAGGACTAGCGTTTCCTACAATGAGCAGTTCTTC	CASRRTSVSYNEQFF
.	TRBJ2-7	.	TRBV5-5	TGTGCCAGCAGCCCGCGCGTCGGGGTCGAGCAGTACTTC	CASSPRVGVEQYF
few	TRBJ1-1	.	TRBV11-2	TGTGCCAGCAGCAGACAGTTGACTAACACTGAAGCTTTCTTT	CASSRQLTNTEAFF
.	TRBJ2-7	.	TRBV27	TGTGCCAGCAGCCCGACGGGGATCTACGAGCAGTACTTC	CASSPTGIYEQYF
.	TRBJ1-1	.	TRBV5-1	TGCGCCAGCAGCTTGGGATGGGACACTGAAGCTTTCTTT	CASSLGWDTEAFF
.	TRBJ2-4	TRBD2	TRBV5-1	TGCGCCAGCAGCCCGAGGACTAGCGGGAGGGTACTAGCCAAAAACATTCAGTACTTC	CASSPRTSGRVLAKNIQYF
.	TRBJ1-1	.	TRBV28	TGTGCCAGCAGTTCAGGGAGCACTGAAGCTTTCTTT	CASSSGSTEAFF
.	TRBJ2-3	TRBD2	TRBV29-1	TGCAGCGTCGGGACGACTAGCGGGATTGCAGATACGCAGTATTTT	CSVGTTSGIADTQYF
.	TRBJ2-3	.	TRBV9	TGTGCCAGCAGCGTAAGGGACGTCACAGATACGCAGTATTTT	CASSVRDVTDTQYF
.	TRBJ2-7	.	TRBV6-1	TGTGCCAGCAGTGCTACGGGACAAGCCTACGAGCAGTACTTC	CASSATGQAYEQYF
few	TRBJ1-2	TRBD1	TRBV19	TGTGCCAGTAGTCGTCGAATGGACAGGGACTATGGCTACACCTTC	CASSRRMDRDYGYTF
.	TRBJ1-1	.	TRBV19	TGTGCCAGTAGCTCCCGGGGGCTGATCACTGAAGCTTTCTTT	CASSSRGLITEAFF
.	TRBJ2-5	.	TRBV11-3	TGTGCCAGCAGCTGGGGGGCTCGAGGCCAAGAGACCCAGTACTTC	CASSWGARGQETQYF
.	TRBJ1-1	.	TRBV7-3	TGTGCCAGCCAGGGGAGGGGCACTGAAGCTTTCTTT	CASQGRGTEAFF
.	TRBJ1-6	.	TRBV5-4	TGTGCCAGCAGCTTGGAGATAAGCTCCTATAATTCACCCCTCCACTTT	CASSLEISSYNSPLHF
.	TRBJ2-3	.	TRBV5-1	TGCGCCAGCAGCTTGGAAGGCACAGATACGCAGTATTTT	CASSLEGTDTQYF
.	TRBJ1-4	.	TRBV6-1	TGTGCCAGCAGTAGGACGTTAGATGAAAAACTGTTTTTT	CASSRTLDEKLFF
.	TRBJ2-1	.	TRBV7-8	TGTGCCAGCAGCTTAGCGCGGGGCGGCTACAATGAGCAGTTCTTC	CASSLARGGYNEQFF
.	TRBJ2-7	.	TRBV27	TGTGCCAGCAGTTTAGTTCGGCAGAGCTCCTACGAGCAGTACTTC	CASSLVRQSSYEQYF
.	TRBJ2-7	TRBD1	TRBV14	TGTGCCAGCAGCCAATGGACAGGGGCGGGTGAGCAGTACTTC	CASSQWTGAGEQYF
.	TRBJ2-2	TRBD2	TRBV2	TGTGCCAGCAGGCCCGGGACTAGCGGGAGTCGGTACACCGGGGAGCTGTTTTTT	CASRPGTSGSRYTGELFF
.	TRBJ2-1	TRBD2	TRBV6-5	TGTGCCAGCAGTTACCGTGGGACTACAAACAATGAGCAGTTCTTC	CASSYRGTTNNEQFF
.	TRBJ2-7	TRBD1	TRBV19	TGTGCCAGTAGGAAGACAGGGGTCTACGAGCAGTACTTC	CASRKTGVYEQYF
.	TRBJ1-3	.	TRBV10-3	TGTGCCATCAGTCCCGGGGGGGCGAGCTCTGGAAACACCATATATTTT	CAISPGGASSGNTIYF
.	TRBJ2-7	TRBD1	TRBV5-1	TGCGCCAGCAGCTTGGCCTTTGGACAGGGTTCCTACGAGCAGTACTTC	CASSLAFGQGSYEQYF
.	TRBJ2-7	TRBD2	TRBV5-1	TGCGCCAGCAGCCCGGGGGGGGCTAGCGGATACGAGCAGTACTTC	CASSPGGASGYEQYF
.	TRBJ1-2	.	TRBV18	TGTGCCAGCAGGGGGACGGCGGATAACTATGGCTACACCTTC	CASRGTADNYGYTF
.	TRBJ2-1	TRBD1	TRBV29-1	TGCAGCGTAACGACAGGGGGCCATGAGCAGTTCTTC	CSVTTGGHEQFF
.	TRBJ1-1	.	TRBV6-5	TGTGCCAGCAGTTACGGGACTCAGAGGGACACTGAAGCTTTCTTT	CASSYGTQRDTEAFF
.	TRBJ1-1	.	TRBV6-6	TGTGCCAGCACCGACATGACAGCAATCGAAGCTTTCTTT	CASTDMTAIEAFF
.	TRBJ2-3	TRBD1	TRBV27	TGTGCCAGCAGTCTCCGGGACAGGGGCAGCACAGATACGCAGTATTTT	CASSLRDRGSTDTQYF
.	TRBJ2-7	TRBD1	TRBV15	TGTGCCACCAGCGGCGGACAGGGCCTCTCCTACGAGCAGTACTTC	CATSGGQGLSYEQYF
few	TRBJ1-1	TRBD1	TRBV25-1	TGTGCCAGCAGCAGACAGGGGCAAGCTTTCTTT	CASSRQGQAFF
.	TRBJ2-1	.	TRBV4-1	TGCGCCAGCAGCCAAGAAGGAGGGCCGGGACGGCGGTACAATGAGCAGTTCTTC	CASSQEGGPGRRYNEQFF
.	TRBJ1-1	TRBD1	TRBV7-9	TGTGCCAGCAGCACCGGGACAGCGAGCACTGAAGCTTTCTTT	CASSTGTASTEAFF
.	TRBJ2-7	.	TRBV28	TGTGCCAGCAGCCAGACTTTGCCGGGCATTGCCCGTTACGAGCAGTACTTC	CASSQTLPGIARYEQYF
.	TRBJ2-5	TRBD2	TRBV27	TGTGCCAGCAACATGCCTAGCGGGAGCAGGGAAGAGACCCAGTACTTC	CASNMPSGSREETQYF
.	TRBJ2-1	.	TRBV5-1	TGCGCCAGCAGCTTCTCTCGAGACAATGGTGAGCAGTTCTTC	CASSFSRDNGEQFF
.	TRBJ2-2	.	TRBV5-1	TGCGCCAGCAGAACCGGGACACTGAACACCGGGGAGCTGTTTTTT	CASRTGTLNTGELFF
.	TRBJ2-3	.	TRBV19	TGTGCCAGTAGTACCACAGGCACAGATACGCAGTATTTT	CASSTTGTDTQYF
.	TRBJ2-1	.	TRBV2	TGTGCCAGCCAGGGCCTCGGGACCTACAATGAGCAGTTCTTC	CASQGLGTYNEQFF
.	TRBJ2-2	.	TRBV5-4	TGTGCCAGCAGCCGCGGGACACCAAACACCGGGGAGCTGTTTTTT	CASSRGTPNTGELFF
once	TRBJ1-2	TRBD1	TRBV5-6	TGTGCCAGCAGCTTGGACAGGGGGCAATACTATGGCTACACCTTC	CASSLDRGQYYGYTF
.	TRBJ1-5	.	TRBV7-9	TGTGCCAGCAGCTCGGGAGAGGGCGTGGATCAGCCCCAGCATTTT	CASSSGEGVDQPQHF